A selection of T cell receptor beta chains follows, all from one sample in a study of blood T cell repertoires in COVID-19. Here immunoSEQ multiplex PCR was the method, and the copy in TCRdb shows in-frame clones only, minus some. This table has 390,000 or so clones, around 91% appearing once. The specimen was PBMCs or T cells enriched from blood (not recorded which). Every receptor here comes from a man younger than 35 who had recovered from COVID-19. The CDR3 runs from the conserved cysteine through the conserved F or W. A D gene is named only where the DNA matches it firmly. A row's size may be missing; if present it is once, few, many or a size class.

V gene	clone size	D gene	J gene	CDR3 DNA	CDR3 protein
TRBV27	.	TRBD2	TRBJ2-7	TGTGCCAGCAACATGGGTAGCGGGCCCTACGAGCAGTACTTC	CASNMGSGPYEQYF
TRBV10-3	once	TRBD1	TRBJ1-4	TGTGCCATCAGTAACGGACAGGGTGCTGAAAAACTGTTTTTT	CAISNGQGAEKLFF
TRBV7-9	.	TRBD2	TRBJ2-5	TGTGCCAGCAGCTTAGGTCGGAATATGGGAGGGGAGACCCAGTACTTC	CASSLGRNMGGETQYF
TRBV29-1	.	TRBD2	TRBJ2-3	TGCAGCGTTGAAGGGACTAGCGGGGGAATGTATAGCACAGATACGCAGTATTTT	CSVEGTSGGMYSTDTQYF
TRBV6-5	.	.	TRBJ1-5	TGTGCCAGCAGGCTAAGGGGGTATCAGCCCCAGCATTTT	CASRLRGYQPQHF
TRBV30	.	.	TRBJ2-7	TGTGCCTGGAGATGGGCGGGAAGGTCCTACGAGCAGTACTTC	CAWRWAGRSYEQYF
TRBV5-1	.	.	TRBJ1-1	TGCGCCAGCAGCTTCCAAGCCCAAACTGAAGCTTTCTTT	CASSFQAQTEAFF
TRBV19	.	TRBD1	TRBJ2-6	TGTGCCAGTAGTACGACCGGGACAGGGGGTGCTGGGGCCAACGTCCTGACTTTC	CASSTTGTGGAGANVLTF
TRBV28	.	.	TRBJ2-3	TGTGCCAGCAGTTCCCCGAGCCCCTTGGATACGCAGTATTTT	CASSSPSPLDTQYF
TRBV11-3	once	TRBD2	TRBJ2-5	TGTGCCAGCAGCGCGATGCCGGGACTAGGGCAAGAGACCCAGTACTTC	CASSAMPGLGQETQYF
TRBV5-4	.	TRBD2	TRBJ2-3	TGTGCCAGCATGCCCGGGACTAGCGGGAGGTCCACAGATACGCAGTATTTT	CASMPGTSGRSTDTQYF
TRBV5-1	.	TRBD2	TRBJ2-1	TGCGCCAGCAACCCCGGGACTAGCGGCAGGATTGAAGAGCAGTTCTTC	CASNPGTSGRIEEQFF
TRBV5-1	few	.	TRBJ2-7	TGCGCCAGCAGCTTGGTGAGTGACAGTAGGTCCTACGAGCAGTACTTC	CASSLVSDSRSYEQYF
TRBV9	.	TRBD2	TRBJ2-3	TGTGCCAGCAGCGTAGGAGGACTAGCGGTGGGGGATACGCAGTATTTT	CASSVGGLAVGDTQYF
TRBV7-9	.	TRBD1	TRBJ1-1	TGTGCCAGCAGCTTAGCCCCCAGGGGGGTCACTGAAGCTTTCTTT	CASSLAPRGVTEAFF
TRBV19	.	TRBD1	TRBJ2-7	TGTGCCAGTAGTGTTCGCCGGGGACAGGGTAGCAACGAGCAGTACTTC	CASSVRRGQGSNEQYF
TRBV9	.	TRBD1	TRBJ2-1	TGTGCCAGCAGCGTCTCCGGGACAGGGGAGGTCAATGAGCAGTTCTTC	CASSVSGTGEVNEQFF
TRBV3-1/TRBV3-2	few	TRBD2	TRBJ2-1	TGTGCCAGCAGCCATCCTAGCGGGGTTTACAATGAGCAGTTCTTC	CASSHPSGVYNEQFF
TRBV5-6	.	TRBD1	TRBJ1-4	TGTGCCAGCAGCCTACCAGGGGGTACTAATGAAAAACTGTTTTTT	CASSLPGGTNEKLFF
TRBV20-1	.	TRBD1	TRBJ1-2	TGCAGTGCTAGTGCCACAGGGGGAGGGTATGGCTACACCTTC	CSASATGGGYGYTF
TRBV7-6	.	TRBD1	TRBJ2-2	TGTGCCAGCAGCTTAGCACAGGGGGCCGGGGAGCTGTTTTTT	CASSLAQGAGELFF
TRBV7-8	.	.	TRBJ1-5	TGTGCCAGCAGCTTAGGACTAGACGGTACCACTTTAAATCAGCCCCAGCATTTT	CASSLGLDGTTLNQPQHF
TRBV3-1/TRBV3-2	.	TRBD1	TRBJ2-1	TGTGCCAGCAGGCACCGGGACAGGGGGACAAGCAAGCAGTTCTTC	CASRHRDRGTSKQFF
TRBV27	.	TRBD2	TRBJ2-5	TGTGCCAGCAGTTTATCGTCCGGGGAGGGAGAGACCCAGTACTTC	CASSLSSGEGETQYF
TRBV4-3	.	TRBD1	TRBJ1-1	TGCGCCAGCAGCCAAGAACAGGGGCCCAAGAACACTGAAGCTTTCTTT	CASSQEQGPKNTEAFF
TRBV19	.	.	TRBJ1-6	TGTGCCAGTAGTCCGAGACGGATTCTTGGAGGTTCACCCCTCCACTTT	CASSPRRILGGSPLHF
TRBV27	.	TRBD1	TRBJ1-1	TGTGCCAGCAGTTTCTGGACAGGGGCCCTTCGCACTGAAGCTTTCTTT	CASSFWTGALRTEAFF
TRBV4-2	.	TRBD2	TRBJ2-7	TGTGCCAGCAGCCAAGCTATACTAGCGGGATCTTCCGAGCAGTACTTC	CASSQAILAGSSEQYF
TRBV19	.	TRBD1	TRBJ1-1	TGTGCCAGTAGTCCCCGGACAGGGGTTGTCACTGAAGCTTTCTTT	CASSPRTGVVTEAFF
TRBV6-1	.	.	TRBJ1-4	TGTGCCAGCGGGGGGGCCGAAAAACTGTTTTTT	CASGGAEKLFF
TRBV23-1	.	.	TRBJ1-2	TGCGCCAGCAGTCAATCATCAGGTCAGGGCCGTGGCTACACCTTC	CASSQSSGQGRGYTF
TRBV15	once	.	TRBJ1-3	TGTGCCACCAGCCCCCAGGCCCCGTCCGGAAACACCATATATTTT	CATSPQAPSGNTIYF
TRBV5-4	.	TRBD1	TRBJ1-1	TGTGCCAGCAGCCCACAGGGGTTACTGAACACTGAAGCTTTCTTT	CASSPQGLLNTEAFF
TRBV18	.	.	TRBJ2-2	TGTGCCAGCTCAGCAGGGTTGTCCGGGGAGCTGTTTTTT	CASSAGLSGELFF
TRBV5-1	.	TRBD2	TRBJ2-1	TGCGCCAGCAGCCGGGGACTAGCGGGAGTGTGGAATGAGCAGTTCTTC	CASSRGLAGVWNEQFF
TRBV11-2	.	.	TRBJ2-1	TGTGCCAGCAGCTTCAGGCTAGCTTCCTACAATGAGCAGTTCTTC	CASSFRLASYNEQFF
TRBV12-3/TRBV12-4	.	TRBD1	TRBJ2-7	TGTGCCAGCAGTTTGGGACAGGTCTACGAGCAGTACTTC	CASSLGQVYEQYF
TRBV7-9	.	.	TRBJ2-1	TGTGCCAGCAGCTTAGGCGGGGGCGTGAATGAGCAGTTCTTC	CASSLGGGVNEQFF
TRBV28	.	.	TRBJ1-5	TGTGCCAGCACCCCTAGGGGGGGCTTCAATCAGCCCCAGCATTTT	CASTPRGGFNQPQHF
TRBV27	.	.	TRBJ2-7	TGTGCCAGCAGTTTATTTCGGGACTACGAGCAGTACTTC	CASSLFRDYEQYF
TRBV2	.	.	TRBJ2-4	TGTGCCAGCAGATTGGGAAACAGGGCCCTTCGAACTGGGGCCAAAAACATTCAGTACTTC	CASRLGNRALRTGAKNIQYF
TRBV24-1	.	TRBD1	TRBJ2-1	TGTGCCACCAGTGACGCTAGGACAGGGGGCTATGAGCAGTTCTTC	CATSDARTGGYEQFF
TRBV7-9	.	TRBD1	TRBJ1-1	TGTGCCAGCAGCTCCCAGATAAACACAAGGACAGGGTTACTCGCTGAAGCTTTCTTT	CASSSQINTRTGLLAEAFF
TRBV3-1/TRBV3-2	.	TRBD1	TRBJ1-2	TGTGCCAGCAGCCAAGATTTATGGGGACAGGGGCGCTATGGCTACACCTTC	CASSQDLWGQGRYGYTF
TRBV9	.	.	TRBJ2-5	TGTGCCAGCAGCGGCACAGGGTTCGTAGAGACCCAGTACTTC	CASSGTGFVETQYF
TRBV13	once	.	TRBJ2-2	TGTGCCAGCAGCTTAGAGCAGGGCGTCAACACCGGGGAGCTGTTTTTT	CASSLEQGVNTGELFF
TRBV3-1/TRBV3-2	.	.	TRBJ2-3	TGTGCCAGCAGCCAATCGGACTATACAGATACGCAGTATTTT	CASSQSDYTDTQYF
TRBV11-1	.	TRBD2	TRBJ2-2	TGTGCCAGCAGCCCCAGGGACGGGGAGGGCACCGGGGAGCTGTTTTTT	CASSPRDGEGTGELFF